The 13 T cell receptor beta chains below all came from one sample that was sequenced in a study of T cells after posttransplantation cyclophosphamide. Clones were sequenced by immunoSEQ multiplex PCR, and TCRdb holds only the in-frame ones, with some missing. The sample consists of roughly 16,000 clones, 85% of them appearing once. Control samples came 1 year after myeloablative marrow transplants with methotrexate plus calcineurin inhibitor. The source material was PBMCs, sampled after allogeneic stem cell transplant with calcineurin inhibitor and methotrexate. These receptors were obtained from a female patient aged 18 to 29 who received an allogeneic stem cell transplant from an unrelated donor, was CMV-positive, and had acute and chronic GVHD. Some of these T cells may belong to the graft donor.

This clone has a single count. The V call is TRBV4-1, the J call TRBJ2-5; D perhaps matches TRBD2 (6 bases). The better agreement between TRBJ2-7 and the DNA end casts doubt on the J call. In germline, CDR1 is MGHRA, CDR2 YSYEKL. The CDR3 is made up of 16 amino acids. The CDR3 region is CASSQGSSGSLYEQYF. In DNA form, the CDR3 reads TGCGCCAGCAGCCAGGGAAGTAGCGGATCTCTTTACGAGCAGTACTTC.

With respect to this clone: Other DNA sequences in this specimen translate into the identical CDR3. The chain joins TRBV4-1 to TRBJ2-5; unclear D gene. Trimming took off 1 base at V and 0 bases at J, with 9 bases between the two ends. This CDR3 has 15 amino acids. Germline CDR1 and CDR2: MGHRA and YSYEKL. The CDR3 region is CASSQGQLYQETQYF. The CDR3 coding sequence is TGCGCCAGCAGCCAAGGGCAGTTGTACCAAGAGACCCAGTACTTC.

The V gene is TRBV6-1, the J gene TRBJ2-1; possible D gene TRBD1, 5 bases. The CDR3 has 14 amino acids. V lost 6 bases to trimming and J lost 0 bases, with 9 bases between them. Germline CDR1 is MNHNS and CDR2 is SASEGT. CDR3 DNA: TGTGCCAGCAGCACAGGCGACTCCTACAATGAGCAGTTCTTC. This translates into CASSTGDSYNEQFF.

V is TRBV5-1 and J is TRBJ2-7, with D maybe TRBD2 (6 bases). Germline V gene data show CDR1 as SGHRS and CDR2 as YFSETQ. The CDR3 totals 13 residues. V shed 0 bases and J shed 3 bases, with 7 bases lying between them. For the CDR3, the DNA is TGCGCCAGCAGCTTGGACGGGAGCTACGAGCAGTACTTC. Its translation is CASSLDGSYEQYF.

V gene TRBV18 combines with J gene TRBJ1-1; 9 bases are a match to TRBD1. CDR1 and CDR2 from the germline V gene are KGHSH and LQKENI. The length of the CDR3 is 15 residues. V shed 3 bases, J shed 1 base, and the junction held 3 bases outside the gene matches. CDR3 loop: CASSPAGQGNTEAFF. In nucleotides, the CDR3 is TGTGCCAGCTCACCGGCGGGACAGGGGAACACTGAAGCTTTCTTT.

The chain has TRBV7-9 and TRBJ2-7, with TRBD2 matching 9 bases. Germline CDR1 and CDR2: SEHNR and FQNEAQ (reference sequence). V lost 4 bases to trimming and J lost 5 bases; unmatched junction nucleotides: 15. The CDR3 is 17 residues long. For the CDR3, the DNA is TGTGCCAGCAGCTCCACCTCCCAAGGTAGCGGGAGACACGAGCAGTACTTC. Residues: CASSSTSQGSGRHEQYF.

The CDR3 sequence: CASSPRLRQGGSYEQYF. The DNA of the CDR3 is TGCGCCAGCAGCCCCAGACTGAGACAGGGGGGATCCTACGAGCAGTACTTC. The V gene is TRBV5-1, the J gene TRBJ2-7; 9 bases map to TRBD1. Trimming cost V 4 bases and J 1 base; bases outside gene matches: 12. Germline lookup yields CDR1 SGHRS and CDR2 YFSETQ. This CDR3 contains 17 residues.

V and J are TRBV7-9 and TRBJ2-7, with no clear D. Germline V lookup: CDR1 SEHNR, CDR2 FQNEAQ (reference sequence). This CDR3 region has 14 residues. The V end lost 1 base, the J end lost 2 bases, and 9 bases lay between the germline ends. The CDR3 DNA reads TGTGCCAGCAGCTTAGGCTACAGTCCCTACGAGCAGTACTTC. Its translation is CASSLGYSPYEQYF.

This chain uses TRBV19 with TRBJ1-1, with no clear D. Trimming stripped 1 base from V and 1 base from J, with 10 bases between. CDR3 size: 15 residues. Germline V lookup: CDR1 LNHDA, CDR2 SQIVND (reference sequence). The CDR3 coding sequence is TGTGCCAGTAGTATAGGCGGGGTTCCGAACACTGAAGCTTTCTTT. Translating gives CASSIGGVPNTEAFF.

This chain uses TRBV5-1 with TRBJ2-3; TRBD2 agrees at 10 bases. J gave up 2 bases and V 0 bases, and 6 bases lay outside the gene matches. Germline V gene data show CDR1 as SGHRS and CDR2 as YFSETQ. This CDR3 comprises 17 residues. In nucleotides, the CDR3 is TGCGCCAGCAGCTTGGTTCTAGCGGGAGTGATCACAGATACGCAGTATTTT. This sequence encodes CASSLVLAGVITDTQYF.

The genes are TRBV6-5 and TRBJ2-1; the match to TRBD2 covers 7 bases. The V segment lost 2 bases and the J segment 4 bases; nucleotides outside the gene matches: 5. Germline V CDR1 and CDR2: MNHEY, SVGAGI. The CDR3 has 15 residues. CDR3 in DNA: TGTGCCAGCAGTTACGTGCCTAGCGGATACAATGAGCAGTTCTTC. As protein: CASSYVPSGYNEQFF.

The V gene is TRBV11-3, the J gene TRBJ2-2; the D gene is possibly TRBD1 (6 bases). Germline-derived CDR1 and CDR2 are SGHNT and YENEEA. With 5 bases removed from V and 0 bases from J, the gap between germline ends came to 13 bases. This CDR3 is 16 amino acids long. The CDR3 is CASSTRGGSNTGELFF. For the CDR3, the DNA is TGTGCCAGCAGCACGCGAGGGGGATCGAACACCGGGGAGCTGTTTTTT. Full variable domain (outside the CDR3, taken from reference TRBV11-3 and TRBJ2-2): EAGVVQSPRYKIIEKKQPVAFWCNPISGHNTLYWYLQNLGQGPELLIRYENEEAVDDSQLPKDRFSAERLKGVDSTLKIQPAELGDSAVYLCASSTRGGSNTGELFFGEGSRLTVL.

This chain links TRBV9 with TRBJ2-1; the match to TRBD2 covers 9 bases. From germline, CDR1 is SGDLS and CDR2 YYNGEE. The CDR3 sequence is 15 residues long. J gave up 8 bases and V 4 bases, and 10 bases lay outside the gene matches. The CDR3 DNA reads as TGTGCCAGCAGCACGGGGACTAGCCAAAGGGATGAGCAGTTCTTC. Translated: CASSTGTSQRDEQFF.